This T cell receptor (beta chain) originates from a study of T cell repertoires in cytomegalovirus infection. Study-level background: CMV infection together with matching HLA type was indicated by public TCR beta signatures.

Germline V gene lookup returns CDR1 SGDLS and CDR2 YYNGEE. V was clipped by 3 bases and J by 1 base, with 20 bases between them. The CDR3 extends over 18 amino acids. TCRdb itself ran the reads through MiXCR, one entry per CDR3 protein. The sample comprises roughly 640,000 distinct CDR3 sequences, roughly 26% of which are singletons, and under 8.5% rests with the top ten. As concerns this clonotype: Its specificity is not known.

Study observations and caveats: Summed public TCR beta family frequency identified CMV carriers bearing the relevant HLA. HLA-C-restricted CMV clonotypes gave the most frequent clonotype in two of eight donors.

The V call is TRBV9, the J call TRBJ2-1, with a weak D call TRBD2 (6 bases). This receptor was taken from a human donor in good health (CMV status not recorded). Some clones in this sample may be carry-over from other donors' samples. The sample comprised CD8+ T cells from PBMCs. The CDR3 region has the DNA TGTGCCAGCAGCGAGCCCTCGGGGGACCGCCCTTCCTACAATGAGCAGTTCTTC. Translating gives CASSEPSGDRPSYNEQFF.